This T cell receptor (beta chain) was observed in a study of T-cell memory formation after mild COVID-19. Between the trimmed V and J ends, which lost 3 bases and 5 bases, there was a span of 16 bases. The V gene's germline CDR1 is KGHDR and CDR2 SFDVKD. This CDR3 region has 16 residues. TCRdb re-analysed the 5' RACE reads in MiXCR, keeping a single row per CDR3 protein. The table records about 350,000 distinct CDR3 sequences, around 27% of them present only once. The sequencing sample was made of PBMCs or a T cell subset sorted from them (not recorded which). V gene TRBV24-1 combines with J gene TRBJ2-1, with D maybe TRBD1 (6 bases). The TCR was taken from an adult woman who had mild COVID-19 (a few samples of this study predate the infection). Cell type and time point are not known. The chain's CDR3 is CATSDPGRGPNNEQFF. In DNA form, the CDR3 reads TGTGCCACCAGTGATCCTGGCAGGGGACCCAACAATGAGCAGTTCTTC.